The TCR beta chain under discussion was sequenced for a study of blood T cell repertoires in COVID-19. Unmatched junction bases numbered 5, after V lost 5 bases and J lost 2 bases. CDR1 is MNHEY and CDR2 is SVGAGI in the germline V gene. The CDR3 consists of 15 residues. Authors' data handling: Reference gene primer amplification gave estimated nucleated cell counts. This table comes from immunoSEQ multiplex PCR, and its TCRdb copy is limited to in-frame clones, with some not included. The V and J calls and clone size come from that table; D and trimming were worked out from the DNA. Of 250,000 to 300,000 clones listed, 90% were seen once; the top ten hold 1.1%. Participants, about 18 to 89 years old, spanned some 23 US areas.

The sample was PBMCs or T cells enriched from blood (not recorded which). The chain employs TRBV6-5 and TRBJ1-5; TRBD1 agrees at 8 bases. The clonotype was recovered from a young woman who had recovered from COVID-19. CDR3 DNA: TGTGCCAGCAGTCCTGACAGGGGAGGCAATCAGCCCCAGCATTTT. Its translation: CASSPDRGGNQPQHF.